Listed here are 21 T cell receptor beta chains from one sample, sequenced in a study of blood T cell repertoires in COVID-19. TCRdb's copy holds only in-frame clones and misses some; the assay was immunoSEQ multiplex PCR. In the table there are fewer than 250,000 clones, 80% to 90% of which are singletons. The specimen was PBMCs or T cells enriched from blood (not recorded which). All receptors come from a young man in a cohort exposed to, infected with or recovered from COVID-19 (not recorded which).

The chain employs TRBV9 and TRBJ2-7, with a possible D match to TRBD1 (6 bases). The CDR3 is made up of 13 amino acids. Trimming shortened V by 4 bases and J by 5 bases, and 13 bases separated the two germline ends. Germline CDR1 SGDLS, CDR2 YYNGEE. The CDR3 coding sequence is TGTGCCAGCAGCCCACAGGGTTTTCACGAGCAGTACTTC. Protein product: CASSPQGFHEQYF. The full variable domain, rest sourced from reference TRBV9 and TRBJ2-7, is DSGVTQTPKHLITATGQRVTLRCSPRSGDLSVYWYQQSLDQGLQFLIQYYNGEERAKGNILERFSAQQFPDLHSELNLSSLELGDSALYFCASSPQGFHEQYFGPGTRLTVT.

The chain combines TRBV28 with TRBJ1-5; D may be TRBD1 (5 bases). Germline V CDR1 and CDR2: MDHEN, SYDVKM. The V and J ends lost 7 bases and 1 base respectively, with 14 bases between them. The length of the CDR3 is 15 residues. CDR3 nucleotides: TGTGCCAGCAAGCACGACCCAGGGAGCAATCAGCCCCAGCATTTT. Its translation is CASKHDPGSNQPQHF.

The rearrangement uses TRBV21-1 and TRBJ2-7; the tabulated D call, TRBD1, remains unverified against the DNA. TRBV21-1 is listed as a pseudogene. This CDR3 contains 15 residues. The CDR3 sequence: CASSPRADPPYEQYF. CDR3 DNA sequence: TGTGCCAGCAGCCCCAGGGCGGATCCCCCCTACGAGCAGTACTTC.

The chain has TRBV15 and TRBJ1-2; the match to TRBD1 covers 9 bases. V trimming: 6 bases; J trimming: 5 bases; junction bases outside the gene matches: 7. Germline CDR1 LNHNV, CDR2 YYDKDF (reference sequence). The CDR3 runs to 14 residues. The CDR3 sequence: CATRDRGEVYGYTF. The CDR3 DNA is TGTGCCACCAGGGACAGGGGAGAGGTTTATGGCTACACCTTC.

The V and J genes are TRBV3-1 (or the pseudogene TRBV3-2) and TRBJ2-1; 8 bases align to TRBD2. CDR1 is LGHDT and CDR2 is YNNKEL in the germline V gene (reference sequence). The CDR3 length is 17 residues. After removal of 1 base from V and 5 bases from J, the junction contained 10 bases not matched to a gene. In DNA form, the CDR3 reads TGTGCCAGCAGCCAAGCAAGCCCCGGGAGGGTGCACAATGAGCAGTTCTTC. This codes for CASSQASPGRVHNEQFF.

This clone was seen many times. The chain recombines TRBV3-1 (or the pseudogene TRBV3-2) with TRBJ2-1; 13 bases are a match to TRBD2. This CDR3 spans 18 amino acids. Germline loops: CDR1 LGHDT, CDR2 YNNKEL (reference sequence). V lost 1 base to trimming and J lost 5 bases; unmatched junction nucleotides: 8. The CDR3 coding sequence is TGTGCCAGCAGCCAAGGCTTCCTACTAGCGGGAGGGGACAATGAGCAGTTCTTC. Translating gives CASSQGFLLAGGDNEQFF.

This clone is a singleton in its sample. The chain links TRBV15 to TRBJ1-3; TRBD1 is a possible D gene (5 bases). The ends were cut back, 0 bases at V and 0 bases at J, with 18 bases in the middle. Germline values: CDR1 LNHNV, CDR2 YYDKDF (reference sequence). This CDR3 comprises 19 residues. The CDR3 region is CATSRDGIQVVGSGNTIYF. The CDR3 region has the DNA TGTGCCACCAGCAGAGATGGAATACAGGTGGTGGGCTCTGGAAACACCATATATTTT. The complete variable domain, with remaining parts taken from reference TRBV15 and TRBJ1-3, reads DAMVIQNPRYQVTQFGKPVTLSCSQTLNHNVMYWYQQKSSQAPKLLFHYYDKDFNNEADTPDNFQSRRPNTSFCFLDIRSPGLGDTAMYLCATSRDGIQVVGSGNTIYFGEGSWLTVV.

The chain couples TRBV7-3 to TRBJ2-7, with 7 positions matching TRBD1. Germline assignment: CDR1 SGHTA and CDR2 FQGTGA. V shed 2 bases, J shed 4 bases, and the junction held 11 bases outside the gene matches. The CDR3 has 16 amino acids. CDR3 nucleotides: TGTGCCAGCAGCTTAGCCCAGACAGGGATAATATACGAGCAGTACTTC. This gives the protein CASSLAQTGIIYEQYF. Variable domain in full (rest from reference TRBV7-3 and TRBJ2-7): GAGVSQTPSNKVTEKGKYVELRCDPISGHTALYWYRQSLGQGPEFLIYFQGTGAADDSGLPNDRFFAVRPEGSVSTLKIQRTERGDSAVYLCASSLAQTGIIYEQYFGPGTRLTVT.

J is TRBJ1-1 and V is TRBV7-9; 7 nucleotides line up with TRBD1. The CDR3 has 15 residues. V was clipped by 5 bases and J by 3 bases; unmatched bases: 9. The germline gives CDR1 SEHNR, CDR2 FQNEAQ (reference sequence). CDR3 DNA sequence: TGTGCCAGCAGCCGCACAGGGGACGGGGACACTGAAGCTTTCTTT. Translated, it gives CASSRTGDGDTEAFF.

The chain couples TRBV2 to TRBJ1-1; D is undetermined. V gave up 4 bases and J gave up 12 bases, with 18 bases separating them. Germline V gives CDR1 SNHLY, CDR2 FYNNEI. This CDR3 has 13 residues. CDR3 in amino acids: CASSGEVRSETFF. Here the CDR3 DNA reads TGTGCCAGCAGTGGGGAGGTGAGGAGTGAGACTTTCTTT.

The chain employs TRBV6-5 and TRBJ1-3; 7 bases map to TRBD1. V dropped 6 bases and J dropped 2; count of bases not matched to a gene: 7. CDR1 is MNHEY, CDR2 SVGAGI, per germline. The CDR3 totals 15 residues. CDR3 sequence: CASSVRQGAGNTIYF. The DNA of the CDR3 is TGTGCCAGCAGCGTGAGACAGGGAGCTGGAAACACCATATATTTT.

The chain is built from TRBV9 and TRBJ2-3, with D perhaps matching TRBD2 (6 bases). V gave up 3 bases and J gave up 2 bases, with 13 bases separating them. The germline V gene has CDR1 SGDLS and CDR2 YYNGEE. The CDR3 has 15 residues. The CDR3 sequence: CASSGLVEDTDTQYF. The CDR3, as DNA: TGTGCCAGCAGCGGACTAGTCGAGGACACAGATACGCAGTATTTT.

The rearrangement links TRBV19 to TRBJ1-5; 7 nucleotides match TRBD1. From germline, CDR1 is LNHDA and CDR2 SQIVND (reference sequence). The CDR3 is made up of 15 amino acids. V trimming: 6 bases; J trimming: 6 bases; junction bases outside the gene matches: 11. The CDR3, as DNA: TGTGCCAGTAGGGGAAATCGACAGGGAAGTCAGCCCCAGCATTTT. As protein: CASRGNRQGSQPQHF.

The rearrangement joins TRBV28 to TRBJ1-1; D is possibly TRBD1 (5 bases). V shed 11 bases and J shed 1 base, with 8 bases lying between them. CDR1 is MDHEN and CDR2 is SYDVKM in the germline V gene. The CDR3 consists of 11 residues. CDR3 sequence: CAATANTEAFF. CDR3 bases: TGTGCCGCGACAGCGAACACTGAAGCTTTCTTT.

This clone was recorded only once. The genes are TRBV12-2 and TRBJ2-7; TRBD1, the D gene given by the table, was not confirmed from the DNA. TRBV12-2 is tagged as a pseudogene. The CDR3 has 16 amino acids. The CDR3 loop is CASRFPKSGASYEQYF. The CDR3, as DNA: TGTGCAAGTCGCTTCCCAAAGTCAGGGGCCTCCTACGAGCAGTACTTC.

The rearrangement uses TRBV28 and TRBJ1-1, with D possibly being TRBD1 (5 bases). The CDR3 extends over 14 amino acids. V was cut by 3 bases and J by 4 bases, with 12 bases left in between. Germline CDR1 and CDR2: MDHEN and SYDVKM. The CDR3 loop reads CASSLTGGTTEAFF. The CDR3 DNA follows: TGTGCCAGCAGTTTGACGGGAGGGACCACTGAAGCTTTCTTT. The full variable domain, completed using reference TRBV28 and TRBJ1-1, is DVKVTQSSRYLVKRTGEKVFLECVQDMDHENMFWYRQDPGLGLRLIYFSYDVKMKEKGDIPEGYSVSREKKERFSLILESASTNQTSMYLCASSLTGGTTEAFFGQGTRLTVV.

The V and J genes are TRBV28 and TRBJ1-2, with a possible D match to TRBD1 (6 bases). This CDR3 spans 14 amino acids. Trimming left V 8 bases short and J 7 bases short, with 20 bases between. Germline V CDR1 and CDR2: MDHEN, SYDVKM. The CDR3 sequence is CASDDQQGLPGYTF. CDR3 nucleotides: TGTGCCAGCGATGACCAACAGGGTCTCCCTGGCTACACCTTC.

This rearrangement joins TRBV24-1 to TRBJ2-7; 7 bases fit TRBD1. Germline loops: CDR1 KGHDR, CDR2 SFDVKD. V dropped 7 bases and J dropped 1; count of bases not matched to a gene: 12. This CDR3 spans 16 amino acids. This CDR3 reads CATSGTAYCTSYEQYF. The DNA for the CDR3 is TGTGCCACCAGCGGGACAGCCTATTGTACTTCCTACGAGCAGTACTTC.

The chain has TRBV3-1 (or the pseudogene TRBV3-2) and TRBJ1-6; no firm D call. Germline V gene lookup returns CDR1 LGHDT and CDR2 YNNKEL (reference sequence). CDR3 length: 14 residues. The ends were cut back, 1 base at V and 10 bases at J, with 11 bases in the middle. The CDR3 here is CASSQVEAVSPLHF. CDR3 sequence (DNA): TGTGCCAGCAGCCAAGTTGAGGCCGTATCACCCCTCCACTTT.

V gene TRBV29-1 combines with J gene TRBJ2-5; D uncertain. Deletions cut 4 bases from V and 4 bases from J, with 16 bases between. Germline-derived CDR1 and CDR2 are SQVTM and ANQGSEA. This CDR3 spans 14 amino acids. The CDR3 nucleotides are TGCAGCGTTGGTTACCTAAAGAGCCGAGAGACCCAGTACTTC. Translated: CSVGYLKSRETQYF.

The V gene is TRBV27, the J gene TRBJ2-1; 10 bases are a match to TRBD2. CDR1 MNHEY and CDR2 SMNVEV come from the germline V gene (reference sequence). J lost 3 bases, V lost 4 bases, and 0 bases had no gene match. The CDR3 contains 14 residues. CDR3 sequence: CASSSSGSYNEQFF. Written as DNA, the CDR3 is TGTGCCAGCAGTTCTAGCGGGAGCTACAATGAGCAGTTCTTC.